Below, 21 T cell receptor beta chains from the same sample are listed, as sequenced in a study of T cell repertoires in cytomegalovirus infection. These receptors have no known antigen. TCRdb processed the reads anew with MiXCR; each CDR3 protein has one entry. In the table there are around 770,000 distinct CDR3 sequences, almost 30% of which are singletons. The sequences come from cultured CD8+ T cells from PBMCs, collected from culture after CMV antigen stimulation. These receptors came from a human donor in good health (CMV status not recorded). Some clones in this sample may be carry-over from other donors' samples.

This clonotype was observed many times. This chain connects TRBV7-6 to TRBJ2-7; weak D call: TRBD2 (5 bases). V was cut by 2 bases and J by 2 bases, with 13 bases left in between. The CDR3 runs to 15 residues. Germline CDR1 SGHVS, CDR2 FNYEAQ. CDR3 region: CASSLYNGVTYEQYF. The CDR3 nucleotides are TGTGCCAGCAGCTTATATAACGGGGTGACCTACGAGCAGTACTTC.

This clonotype was counted only a few times. The chain joins TRBV6-5 to TRBJ2-1; TRBD2 matches 15 bases. Losses at the gene ends were 5 bases for V and 4 bases for J; bases not matched to a gene: 9. The CDR3 runs to 18 residues. Germline CDR1 is MNHEY and CDR2 is SVGAGI. CDR3: CASSPGLAGGFYYNEQFF. For the CDR3, the DNA is TGTGCCAGCAGTCCCGGACTAGCGGGGGGGTTCTATTACAATGAGCAGTTCTTC.

The J gene is TRBJ2-1, the V gene TRBV2, with 9 bases identical to TRBD1. From germline, CDR1 is SNHLY and CDR2 FYNNEI. The CDR3 runs to 14 residues. The trim removed 4 bases at V and 4 bases at J, leaving 2 bases unmatched. CDR3 region: CASSGTGAYNEQFF. CDR3 coding DNA: TGTGCCAGCAGTGGGACAGGGGCGTACAATGAGCAGTTCTTC.

This clonotype was found a few times. The V gene is TRBV27, the J gene TRBJ1-2, with 9 bases that match TRBD1. V gave up 5 bases and J gave up 7 bases; unmatched junction bases: 17. The CDR3 consists of 17 residues. Per germline, CDR1 MNHEY and CDR2 SMNVEV (reference sequence). The CDR3 bases are TGTGCCAGCAGTCCGTCCCTTTTTGAGGGACAGGGATTTGGCTACACCTTC. Residues: CASSPSLFEGQGFGYTF.

The table lists this clonotype with a few counts. The J gene is TRBJ1-2, the V gene TRBV6-5; D unclear. Germline lookup yields CDR1 MNHEY and CDR2 SVGAGI. V lost 2 bases, J lost 6 bases, and 10 bases lay in between. CDR3 length: 13 residues. The CDR3 here is CASSYNGVDGYTF. The CDR3 bases are TGTGCCAGCAGTTACAATGGGGTGGATGGCTACACCTTC.

The genes are TRBV7-9 and TRBJ1-2; possible D gene TRBD1, 5 bases. There are 15 residues in the CDR3. Trimming left V 5 bases short and J 2 bases short, with 15 bases between. The germline CDR1 and CDR2 sequences are SEHNR and FQNEAQ (reference sequence). The CDR3 sequence is CASSPLGGSNYGYTF. The CDR3 DNA sequence: TGTGCCAGCAGCCCTTTGGGGGGGTCGAACTATGGCTACACCTTC.

This clonotype was counted between two and nine times. This chain links TRBV6-5 with TRBJ1-5, with D perhaps TRBD1 (5 bases). V was clipped by 8 bases and J by 0 bases, with 14 bases between them. Germline V gene data show CDR1 as MNHEY and CDR2 as SVGAGI. The CDR3 has 15 amino acids. CDR3 sequence: CASRPRQFSNQPQHF. CDR3 DNA sequence: TGTGCCAGCCGGCCTAGACAGTTTAGCAATCAGCCCCAGCATTTT.

V usage is TRBV11-2 and J usage is TRBJ2-1; 9 nucleotides agree with TRBD2. Trimming at V came to 0 bases and at J to 8 bases, leaving 5 bases not matched to a gene. Germline loops: CDR1 SGHAT, CDR2 FQNNGV. The CDR3 is 15 residues long. The CDR3, as DNA: TGTGCCAGCAGCTTAGAGGGCGGGGGGGCCGATGAGCAGTTCTTC. Translating gives CASSLEGGGADEQFF.

The chain employs TRBV11-2 and TRBJ1-1, with 7 positions matching TRBD1. V was pared by 3 bases and J by 4 bases, with 14 bases of the junction left unmatched. The length of the CDR3 is 17 residues. From germline, CDR1 is SGHAT and CDR2 FQNNGV. The CDR3 region has the DNA TGTGCCAGCAGCTTTTGGGGGGCCAGGGGGTTGATCACTGAAGCTTTCTTT. Amino acids: CASSFWGARGLITEAFF.

This chain connects TRBV12-5 to TRBJ2-1; 9 bases map to TRBD2. Germline loops: CDR1 LGHNT, CDR2 FRNRAP. There are 14 residues in the CDR3. With 7 bases clipped from V and 5 bases from J, the junction kept 6 bases outside the gene matches. The CDR3 sequence is CASAQAGGHNEQFF. CDR3 in DNA: TGTGCTAGTGCCCAAGCGGGGGGCCACAATGAGCAGTTCTTC.

J is TRBJ2-1 and V is TRBV6-6; 15 nucleotides agree with TRBD2. The CDR3 has 16 amino acids. The trim removed 4 bases at V and 8 bases at J, leaving 6 bases unmatched. Germline CDR1 reads MNHNY; CDR2 reads SVGAGI (reference sequence). As DNA, the CDR3 is TGTGCCAGCAGTTTACCGGGACTAGCGGGGGGTGATGAGCAGTTCTTC. This sequence encodes CASSLPGLAGGDEQFF.

The table lists this clonotype with a few counts. J is TRBJ2-1 and V is TRBV27, with a tentative D call TRBD1 (5 bases). In germline, CDR1 is MNHEY, CDR2 SMNVEV (reference sequence). The CDR3 is made up of 12 amino acids. Trimming removed 4 bases at V and 7 bases at J, with 8 bases between. CDR3 DNA sequence: TGTGCCAGCAGTTCGGACACGAATGAGCAGTTCTTC. The encoded protein is CASSSDTNEQFF.

The genes are TRBV4-1 and TRBJ1-5, with D maybe TRBD1 (5 bases). This CDR3 region has 15 residues. V shed 1 base and J shed 2 bases, with 9 bases lying between them. In germline, CDR1 is MGHRA, CDR2 YSYEKL. The CDR3, as DNA: TGCGCCAGCAGCCAAGCGGGAGGGGGCAATCAGCCCCAGCATTTT. Its translation is CASSQAGGGNQPQHF.

This clonotype was observed a few times. The rearrangement links TRBV2 to TRBJ1-1, with D perhaps matching TRBD1 (6 bases). There are 16 residues in the CDR3. Trimming left V 0 bases short and J 4 bases short, with 15 bases between. Germline V gene sequence: CDR1 SNHLY, CDR2 FYNNEI. Written as DNA, the CDR3 is TGTGCCAGCAGTGAAGCCTTACAGGGATTAGGCACTGAAGCTTTCTTT. Residues: CASSEALQGLGTEAFF. The full variable domain, its missing parts supplied by reference TRBV2 and TRBJ1-1, is EPEVTQTPSHQVTQMGQEVILRCVPISNHLYFYWYRQILGQKVEFLVSFYNNEISEKSEIFDDQFSVERPDGSNFTLKIRSTKLEDSAMYFCASSEALQGLGTEAFFGQGTRLTVV.

This chain uses TRBV6-5 with TRBJ1-2, with D uncertain. Germline V CDR1 and CDR2: MNHEY, SVGAGI. The CDR3 has 15 amino acids. Trimming took off 6 bases at V and 0 bases at J, with 14 bases between the two ends. The CDR3 DNA reads TGTGCCAGCAGGGCCGTTGAGGGAACTAACTATGGCTACACCTTC. It encodes CASRAVEGTNYGYTF.

The rearrangement joins TRBV7-6 to TRBJ2-1; D unresolved. Germline-derived CDR1 and CDR2 are SGHVS and FNYEAQ. V was trimmed by 5 bases and J by 5 bases, leaving 10 bases between them. This CDR3 is built from 13 residues. The CDR3 DNA is TGTGCCAGCAGCCCTGGTGCTAACAATGAGCAGTTCTTC. This codes for CASSPGANNEQFF.

V is TRBV18 and J is TRBJ2-1, with 8 bases aligning to TRBD2. CDR3 length: 18 residues. Germline loops: CDR1 KGHSH, CDR2 LQKENI. V dropped 3 bases and J dropped 3; count of bases not matched to a gene: 13. The CDR3 bases are TGTGCCAGCTCACCGTTTAAGCCCCCCACTAGCGGCTACAATGAGCAGTTCTTC. This encodes CASSPFKPPTSGYNEQFF.

The J gene is TRBJ1-1, the V gene TRBV5-1; D not resolved. The germline V gene has CDR1 SGHRS and CDR2 YFSETQ. This CDR3 region has 14 residues. Trimming stripped 0 bases from V and 4 bases from J, with 10 bases between. The CDR3 sequence: CASSLAGWTTEAFF. CDR3 sequence (DNA): TGCGCCAGCAGCTTGGCCGGCTGGACCACTGAAGCTTTCTTT.

This clonotype has a handful of counts. The genes are TRBV27 and TRBJ2-1, with 9 nucleotides matching TRBD2. This CDR3 is built from 16 residues. Unmatched junction bases numbered 11, after V lost 3 bases and J lost 8 bases. Germline CDR1 MNHEY, CDR2 SMNVEV (reference sequence). Here the CDR3 reads CASSFLRGGPFDEQFF. The CDR3 nucleotides are TGTGCCAGCAGTTTCCTGCGGGGGGGCCCTTTCGATGAGCAGTTCTTC.

There are a few counts of this clonotype. The chain carries TRBV9 and TRBJ1-1; D is possibly TRBD1 (6 bases). Germline V gives CDR1 SGDLS, CDR2 YYNGEE. CDR3 size: 13 residues. V was trimmed by 0 bases and J by 5 bases, leaving 8 bases between them. In DNA, the CDR3 is TGTGCCAGCAGCGTAGAGGGGGTAACTGAAGCTTTCTTT. Protein product: CASSVEGVTEAFF.

This clonotype was observed many times. V usage is TRBV6-5 and J usage is TRBJ2-1, with D unresolved. In germline, CDR1 is MNHEY, CDR2 SVGAGI. V was shortened by 2 bases and J by 4 bases, with 15 bases between the two germline ends. The CDR3 sequence is 16 residues long. CDR3 loop: CASSYSERGDYNEQFF. As DNA, the CDR3 is TGTGCCAGCAGTTACAGCGAGCGTGGTGATTACAATGAGCAGTTCTTC.